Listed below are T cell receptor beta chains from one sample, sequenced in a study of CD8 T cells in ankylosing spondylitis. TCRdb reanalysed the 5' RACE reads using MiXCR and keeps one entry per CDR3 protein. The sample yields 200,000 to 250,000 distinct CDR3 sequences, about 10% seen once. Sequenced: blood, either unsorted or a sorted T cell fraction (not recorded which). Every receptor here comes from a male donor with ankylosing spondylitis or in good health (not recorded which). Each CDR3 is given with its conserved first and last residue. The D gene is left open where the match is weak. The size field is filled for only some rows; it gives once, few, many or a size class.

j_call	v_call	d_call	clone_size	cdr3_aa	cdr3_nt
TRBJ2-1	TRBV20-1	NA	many	CSATLTENSYNEQFF	TGCAGTGCTACCTTGACAGAGAACTCCTACAATGAGCAGTTCTTC
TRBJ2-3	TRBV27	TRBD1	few	CASSSTGLTSTDTQYF	TGTGCCAGCAGTTCGACAGGGCTGACTAGCACAGATACGCAGTATTTT
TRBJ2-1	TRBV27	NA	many	CASSLSLREQFF	TGTGCCAGCAGTTTATCGTTGAGAGAGCAGTTCTTC
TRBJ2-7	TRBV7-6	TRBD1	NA	CASSSGTGEDYEQYF	TGTGCCAGCAGCTCAGGGACAGGGGAGGACTACGAGCAGTACTTC
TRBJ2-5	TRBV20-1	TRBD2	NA	CSGEKRGQETQYF	TGCAGTGGAGAGAAGCGGGGGCAAGAGACCCAGTACTTC
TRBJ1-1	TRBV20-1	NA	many	CSARWGTEAFF	TGCAGTGCTAGATGGGGAACTGAAGCTTTCTTT
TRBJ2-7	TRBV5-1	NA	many	CASSLYPGNYEQYF	TGCGCCAGCAGCTTGTATCCAGGAAACTACGAGCAGTACTTC
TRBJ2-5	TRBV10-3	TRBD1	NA	CAIRGEGQFQETQYF	TGTGCCATCCGAGGCGAGGGACAGTTCCAAGAGACCCAGTACTTC
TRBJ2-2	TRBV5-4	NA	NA	CASSLAPFSTGELFF	TGTGCCAGCAGCTTGGCTCCGTTCAGCACCGGGGAGCTGTTTTTT
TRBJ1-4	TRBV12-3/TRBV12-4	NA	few	CASSWQGPKESEKLFF	TGTGCCAGCAGTTGGCAGGGCCCAAAGGAGAGCGAAAAACTGTTTTTT
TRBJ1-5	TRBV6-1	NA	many	CASNQGTNQPQHF	TGTGCCAGCAACCAAGGGACCAATCAGCCCCAGCATTTT
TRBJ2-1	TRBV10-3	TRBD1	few	CASRDRGYNEQFF	TGTGCCAGCCGGGACAGGGGCTACAATGAGCAGTTCTTC
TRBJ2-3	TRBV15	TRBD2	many	CATSSDLAGGTDTQYF	TGTGCCACCAGCAGTGATTTAGCGGGGGGCACAGATACGCAGTATTTT
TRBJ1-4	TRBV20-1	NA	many	CSASRGDEKLFF	TGCAGTGCTAGCAGGGGAGACGAAAAACTGTTTTTT
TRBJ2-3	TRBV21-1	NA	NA	CASSKGGLAGDPTSTDTQYF	TGTGCCAGCAGCAAAGGGGGCCTAGCGGGGGATCCTACTAGCACAGATACGCAGTATTTT
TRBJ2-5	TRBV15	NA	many	CATSRDLGDTRPETQYF	TGTGCCACCAGCAGAGATTTGGGGGACACTAGACCAGAGACCCAGTACTTC
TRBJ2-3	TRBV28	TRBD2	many	CASSLGLAGVTDTQYF	TGTGCCAGCAGTTTGGGACTAGCGGGGGTCACAGATACGCAGTATTTT
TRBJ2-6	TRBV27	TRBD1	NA	CASKPGQAGANVLTF	TGTGCCAGCAAACCGGGACAGGCTGGGGCCAACGTCCTGACTTTC
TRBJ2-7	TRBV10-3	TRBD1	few	CAISNGTGDEQYF	TGTGCCATCAGTAACGGGACAGGGGACGAGCAGTACTTC
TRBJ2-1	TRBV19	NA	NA	CASSPGRVNNEQFF	TGTGCCAGTAGTCCCGGACGGGTGAACAATGAGCAGTTCTTC
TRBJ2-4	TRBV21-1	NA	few	CASSKARGQGTVKNIQYF	TGTGCCAGCAGCAAAGCGCGGGGTCAGGGGACCGTCAAAAACATTCAGTACTTC
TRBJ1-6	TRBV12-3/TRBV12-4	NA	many	CASSLQGGNSPLHF	TGTGCCAGCAGTTTGCAGGGCGGGAATTCACCCCTCCACTTT
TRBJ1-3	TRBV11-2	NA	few	CASSLGLVSSSGNTIYF	TGTGCCAGCAGCTTAGGTCTGGTCTCCTCCTCTGGAAACACCATATATTTT
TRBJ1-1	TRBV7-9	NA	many	CASSSPAAGNTEAFF	TGTGCCAGCAGCTCCCCAGCGGCGGGAAACACTGAAGCTTTCTTT
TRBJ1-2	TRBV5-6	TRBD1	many	CASSLASGGGRYTF	TGTGCCAGCAGCTTGGCATCAGGGGGCGGACGCTACACCTTC
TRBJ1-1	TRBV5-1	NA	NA	CASSLESGFKNTEAFF	TGCGCCAGCAGCTTGGAATCGGGTTTCAAGAACACTGAAGCTTTCTTT
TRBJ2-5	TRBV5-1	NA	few	CASSPVRETQYF	TGCGCCAGCAGCCCCGTTCGAGAGACCCAGTACTTC
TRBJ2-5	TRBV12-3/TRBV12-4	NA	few	CASIFPGGETQYF	TGTGCCAGCATTTTCCCCGGCGGGGAGACCCAGTACTTC
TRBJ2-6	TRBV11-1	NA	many	CASSGQAGANVLTF	TGTGCCAGCAGCGGTCAGGCTGGGGCCAACGTCCTGACTTTC
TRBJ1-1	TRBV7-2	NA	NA	CASKGGLNTEAFF	TGTGCCAGCAAGGGGGGACTGAACACTGAAGCTTTCTTT
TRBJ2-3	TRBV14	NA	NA	CASSPGLGEGDTQYF	TGTGCCAGCAGCCCGGGACTGGGCGAGGGGGATACGCAGTATTTT
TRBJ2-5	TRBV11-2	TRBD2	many	CASSARLAGGEETQYF	TGTGCCAGCAGCGCGAGACTAGCGGGGGGGGAAGAGACCCAGTACTTC
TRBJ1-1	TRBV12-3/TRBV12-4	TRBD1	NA	CASSLQGAITEAFF	TGTGCCAGCAGTTTACAGGGGGCTATTACTGAAGCTTTCTTT
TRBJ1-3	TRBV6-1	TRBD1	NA	CASSMGQGGNTIYF	TGTGCCAGCAGCATGGGACAGGGAGGAAACACCATATATTTT
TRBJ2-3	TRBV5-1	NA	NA	CASSSEGRSSTDTQYF	TGCGCCAGCAGTAGTGAGGGACGATCTAGCACAGATACGCAGTATTTT
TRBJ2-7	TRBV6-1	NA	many	CASLSWGSSYEQYF	TGTGCCAGCCTCTCATGGGGGAGCTCCTACGAGCAGTACTTC
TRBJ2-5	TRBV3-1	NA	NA	CASSQDLGGGETQYF	TGTGCCAGCAGCCAAGATCTTGGGGGCGGAGAGACCCAGTACTTC
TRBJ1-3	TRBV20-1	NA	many	CSALKQGSGNTIYF	TGCAGTGCCCTCAAACAGGGCTCAGGAAACACCATATATTTT
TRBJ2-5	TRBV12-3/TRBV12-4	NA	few	CASSADRAETQYF	TGTGCCAGCAGCGCAGACCGAGCGGAGACCCAGTACTTC
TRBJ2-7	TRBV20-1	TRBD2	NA	CSALPAGLSYEQYF	TGCAGTGCTCTCCCAGCGGGACTCTCCTACGAGCAGTACTTC
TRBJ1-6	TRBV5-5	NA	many	CASSLEWRVGYNSPLHF	TGTGCCAGCAGCTTGGAATGGCGGGTCGGTTATAATTCACCCCTCCACTTT
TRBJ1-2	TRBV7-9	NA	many	CASSQTDGYTF	TGTGCCAGCAGCCAAACGGATGGCTACACCTTC
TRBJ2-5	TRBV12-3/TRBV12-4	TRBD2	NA	CASSPDPGGQETQYF	TGTGCCAGCAGTCCAGACCCCGGGGGGCAAGAGACCCAGTACTTC
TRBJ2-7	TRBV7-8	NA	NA	CASSPAHAGDIYEQYF	TGTGCCAGCAGCCCCGCGCACGCTGGGGACATCTACGAGCAGTACTTC
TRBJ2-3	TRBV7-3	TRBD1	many	CASSLTGQGAGTDTQYF	TGTGCCAGCAGCTTAACAGGACAGGGGGCAGGCACAGATACGCAGTATTTT